Below, 30 T cell receptor beta chains from the same sample are listed, as sequenced in a study of blood T cell repertoires in COVID-19. Clones were read by immunoSEQ multiplex PCR, and TCRdb kept only the in-frame ones, dropping some. This table holds 200,000 to 250,000 clones, nearly 90% found once. The sample consisted of peripheral blood. These receptors came from a woman aged 18-29 years who had recovered from COVID-19.

The chain combines TRBV30 with TRBJ2-5, with D hard to call. Trimming removed 1 base from V and 5 bases from J, with 5 bases in between. Germline V CDR1 and CDR2: GTSNPN, SVGIG (reference sequence). The length of the CDR3 is 11 residues. The CDR3 sequence is CAWSGYETQYF. CDR3 coding DNA: TGTGCCTGGAGTGGTTATGAGACCCAGTACTTC.

This clone was detected only once. The rearrangement uses TRBV19 and TRBJ1-2; the D gene is possibly TRBD1 (6 bases). Germline CDR1 reads LNHDA; CDR2 reads SQIVND (reference sequence). This CDR3 is built from 15 residues. V lost 3 bases to trimming and J lost 5 bases, with 16 bases between them. CDR3 in amino acids: CASSIAPTGTYGYTF. CDR3 bases: TGTGCCAGTAGTATCGCCCCGACAGGAACATATGGCTACACCTTC.

V gene TRBV13 combines with J gene TRBJ1-4; TRBD1 matches at 9 bases. The germline V gene encodes CDR1 PRHDT and CDR2 FYEKMQ (reference sequence). The CDR3 is made up of 15 amino acids. V lost 2 bases, J lost 6 bases, and 4 bases stayed unmatched. CDR3: CASSLRGTGHEKLFF. The DNA of the CDR3 is TGTGCCAGCAGCTTACGGGGGACAGGGCATGAAAAACTGTTTTTT.

The chain combines TRBV16 with TRBJ1-5; D is ambiguous. Germline CDR1 reads KGHSY; CDR2 reads FQNENV. V lost 0 bases to trimming and J lost 0 bases, with 15 bases between them. The CDR3 has 18 amino acids. DNA for the CDR3: TGTGCCAGCAGCCAATCTGGTTGGGAGACCGCTAGCAATCAGCCCCAGCATTTT. It yields the protein CASSQSGWETASNQPQHF.

The gene calls are TRBV5-5 and TRBJ2-3; 7 positions match TRBD1. Germline V gives CDR1 SGHKS, CDR2 YYEKEE (reference sequence). After removal of 4 bases from V and 3 bases from J, the junction contained 11 bases not matched to a gene. The CDR3 has 16 amino acids. The CDR3, as DNA: TGTGCCAGCAGCACCCCGACAGGGCAGAGGACAGATACGCAGTATTTT. Residues: CASSTPTGQRTDTQYF.

The chain joins TRBV19 to TRBJ1-4; unclear D gene. V lost 5 bases to trimming and J lost 2 bases, with 6 bases between them. Germline CDR1 is LNHDA and CDR2 is SQIVND (reference sequence). The CDR3 spans 13 residues. The CDR3 DNA reads TGTGCCAGTAGTGGTGAGACTAATGAAAAACTGTTTTTT. Translated, it gives CASSGETNEKLFF. The full variable domain, with the rest looked up from reference TRBV19 and TRBJ1-4, is DGGITQSPKYLFRKEGQNVTLSCEQNLNHDAMYWYRQDPGQGLRLIYYSQIVNDFQKGDIAEGYSVSREKKESFPLTVTSAQKNPTAFYLCASSGETNEKLFFGSGTQLSVL.

This clone was seen a single time. The J gene is TRBJ1-2, the V gene TRBV30; no clear D. The V gene lost 0 bases and the J gene lost 10 bases, with 15 bases spanning the gap. Germline CDR1 and CDR2: GTSNPN and SVGIG (reference sequence). The CDR3 has 13 amino acids. The DNA for the CDR3 is TGTGCCTGGAGTGTATTGGAGCGGGTGGACTACACCTTC. This sequence encodes CAWSVLERVDYTF.

J is TRBJ2-3 and V is TRBV6-5; weak D call: TRBD2 (5 bases). CDR1 MNHEY and CDR2 SVGAGI come from the germline V gene. V was clipped by 8 bases and J by 2 bases, with 17 bases between them. The CDR3 spans 15 residues. The CDR3 sequence is CASGLLETLTDTQYF. DNA for the CDR3: TGTGCCAGCGGATTACTAGAAACCCTCACAGATACGCAGTATTTT.

This chain links TRBV7-9 with TRBJ2-7; the match to TRBD2 covers 8 bases. This CDR3 contains 16 residues. The germline gives CDR1 SEHNR, CDR2 FQNEAQ (reference sequence). Trimming took 5 bases from V and 2 from J; bases not matched to a gene: 11. The CDR3 reads CASSPPGGESPYEQYF. The CDR3 DNA reads as TGTGCCAGCAGCCCCCCGGGGGGGGAGTCCCCCTACGAGCAGTACTTC. Complete variable domain (other parts from reference TRBV7-9 and TRBJ2-7): DTGVSQNPRHKITKRGQNVTFRCDPISEHNRLYWYRQTLGQGPEFLTYFQNEAQLEKSRLLSDRFSAERPKGSFSTLEIQRTEQGDSAMYLCASSPPGGESPYEQYFGPGTRLTVT.

This clone was observed a single time. The chain employs TRBV11-2 and TRBJ2-1; 10 nucleotides agree with TRBD2. CDR3 length equals 16 residues. CDR1 SGHAT and CDR2 FQNNGV come from the germline V gene. V trimming: 0 bases; J trimming: 6 bases; junction bases outside the gene matches: 5. As DNA, the CDR3 is TGTGCCAGCAGCTTAGATCTAGCGGGAGTATCCAATGAGCAGTTCTTC. Protein: CASSLDLAGVSNEQFF.

This chain uses TRBV25-1 with TRBJ1-6; TRBD1 is a possible D gene (5 bases). The CDR3 contains 15 residues. Trimming removed 5 bases from V and 5 bases from J, with 13 bases in between. The germline V gene encodes CDR1 MGHDK and CDR2 SYGVNS. The CDR3 nucleotides read TGTGCCAGCAGTTCTAGGCAGGGTAATAATTCACCCCTCCACTTT. Translated, it gives CASSSRQGNNSPLHF.

The chain is built from TRBV29-1 and TRBJ2-1, with a possible D match to TRBD1 (5 bases). From germline, CDR1 is SQVTM and CDR2 ANQGSEA. V lost 0 bases and J 8 bases, leaving 11 bases between the germline ends. The CDR3 totals 13 residues. This CDR3 is CSVEDPGFDEQFF. As DNA, the CDR3 is TGCAGCGTTGAAGACCCAGGGTTTGATGAGCAGTTCTTC.

The chain carries TRBV5-5 and TRBJ1-6; D uncertain. Germline V gene sequence: CDR1 SGHKS, CDR2 YYEKEE (reference sequence). This CDR3 is built from 15 residues. Trimming pared 1 base from V and 5 bases from J, leaving 10 bases between. CDR3 coding DNA: TGTGCCAGCAGCTTGTTCGGGGTGAATAATTCACCCCTCCACTTT. This sequence encodes CASSLFGVNNSPLHF.

The gene calls are TRBV14 and TRBJ2-3, with TRBD1 identical over 7 bases. The V and J ends lost 0 bases and 3 bases, in that order; junction bases with no gene match: 12. The CDR3 has 18 amino acids. CDR1 and CDR2 (germline): SGHDN, FVKESK. For the CDR3, the DNA is TGTGCCAGCAGCCAAGAGCGGTTCACAGGGGAAAGAACAGATACGCAGTATTTT. Protein: CASSQERFTGERTDTQYF. Full variable domain (missing parts from reference TRBV14 and TRBJ2-3): EAGVTQFPSHSVIEKGQTVTLRCDPISGHDNLYWYRRVMGKEIKFLLHFVKESKQDESGMPNNRFLAERTGGTYSTLKVQPAELEDSGVYFCASSQERFTGERTDTQYFGPGTRLTVL.

The V and J genes are TRBV19 and TRBJ1-1; 8 bases match TRBD1. This CDR3 has 17 amino acids. Looked up from germline, CDR1 is LNHDA and CDR2 is SQIVND (reference sequence). Losses at the gene ends were 4 bases for V and 4 bases for J; bases not matched to a gene: 14. CDR3 nucleotides: TGTGCCAGTAGTACTTGGACAGGGCCAAGGGGGGGCACTGAAGCTTTCTTT. This sequence encodes CASSTWTGPRGGTEAFF.

The V gene is TRBV7-6, the J gene TRBJ2-1, with 11 bases identical to TRBD2. V lost 4 bases to trimming and J lost 5 bases; unmatched junction nucleotides: 4. CDR3 length: 15 residues. CDR1 SGHVS and CDR2 FNYEAQ come from the germline V gene. The CDR3 loop reads CASSYLAGGHNEQFF. The CDR3 region has the DNA TGTGCCAGCAGCTACTTAGCGGGAGGGCACAATGAGCAGTTCTTC.

This chain uses TRBV9 with TRBJ2-5, with 8 bases matching TRBD2. Unmatched junction bases numbered 24, after V lost 4 bases and J lost 7 bases. Germline loops: CDR1 SGDLS, CDR2 YYNGEE. This CDR3 spans 19 amino acids. The DNA of the CDR3 is TGTGCCAGCAGCCCCGAGGGGCGAGTCGGGAGGGTCTCATTGGGGACCCAGTACTTC. Translation gives CASSPEGRVGRVSLGTQYF.

The chain recombines TRBV6-2 or TRBV6-3 with TRBJ1-4, with 9 bases that match TRBD1. The CDR3 is 15 amino acids. Per the germline V gene, CDR1 is MNHEY and CDR2 is SVGEGT. V trimming: 5 bases; J trimming: 6 bases; junction bases outside the gene matches: 7. The CDR3 sequence: CASSPYRGQDEKLFF. CDR3 DNA sequence: TGTGCCAGCAGTCCGTACAGGGGGCAGGATGAAAAACTGTTTTTT.

DNA of the CDR3: TGTGCCAGCAGTCTTCTAGGGAGAGGCTCCTACAATGAGCAGTTCTTC. It codes for CASSLLGRGSYNEQFF. V usage is TRBV27 and J usage is TRBJ2-1, with D possibly being TRBD2 (5 bases). V dropped 5 bases and J dropped 0 bases, with 14 bases sitting between them. The CDR3 sequence is 16 residues long. Germline loops: CDR1 MNHEY, CDR2 SMNVEV (reference sequence).

This clone was observed a single time. The rearrangement joins TRBV11-1 to TRBJ2-3; no reliable D call. This CDR3 has 14 amino acids. Trimming left V 1 base short and J 4 bases short, with 9 bases between. The germline gives CDR1 SGHAT, CDR2 FQDESV (reference sequence). CDR3 in DNA: TGTGCCAGCAGCTTAGAGACTTCTCCAGATACGCAGTATTTT. Its translation: CASSLETSPDTQYF.

This clone was picked up a small number of times. This sequence joins TRBV11-2 and TRBJ2-7, with TRBD2 matching 15 bases. V dropped 5 bases and J dropped 0; count of bases not matched to a gene: 5. The germline V gene has CDR1 SGHAT and CDR2 FQNNGV. CDR3 length equals 17 residues. The CDR3 loop is CASSPGTSGGSSYEQYF. CDR3 sequence (DNA): TGTGCCAGCAGCCCCGGGACTAGCGGGGGGAGCTCCTACGAGCAGTACTTC.

The CDR3 region has the DNA TGTGCCATCAGGGCCTGGGACAGCTCCTACGAGCAGTACTTC. Its translation: CAIRAWDSSYEQYF. This chain connects TRBV10-3 to TRBJ2-7; 7 positions match TRBD1. The CDR3 totals 14 residues. With 6 bases clipped from V and 0 bases from J, the junction kept 5 bases outside the gene matches. The germline V gene encodes CDR1 ENHRY and CDR2 SYGVKD.

This clone appeared a few times. This sequence joins TRBV7-7 and TRBJ2-1; TRBD1 agrees at 9 bases. From germline, CDR1 is SSHAT and CDR2 FNYEAQ (reference sequence). The ends lost 8 bases at V and 5 bases at J; junction bases unmatched: 7. The CDR3 consists of 14 residues. The CDR3 protein is CASCRDRDDNEQFF. Written as DNA, the CDR3 is TGTGCCAGCTGCCGGGACAGGGACGACAATGAGCAGTTCTTC.

In nucleotides, the CDR3 is TGTGCCAGCAGTCGTAGTAGTAGGCCGGGAGTCTTCTACAATGAGCAGTTCTTC. The encoded protein is CASSRSSRPGVFYNEQFF. The chain employs TRBV9 and TRBJ2-1, with a weak D call TRBD2 (6 bases). Trimming shortened V by 5 bases and J by 3 bases, and 24 bases separated the two germline ends. The length of the CDR3 is 18 residues. Germline V CDR1 and CDR2: SGDLS, YYNGEE.

This clone was picked up one time. The chain couples TRBV4-3 to TRBJ2-3; maybe TRBD1 (5 bases). The ends were cut back, 2 bases at V and 5 bases at J, with 23 bases in the middle. Looked up from germline, CDR1 is LGHNA and CDR2 is YSLEER. This CDR3 is built from 18 residues. The CDR3: CASSQKLGAGRYGDTQYF. In nucleotides, the CDR3 is TGCGCCAGCAGCCAAAAGTTAGGGGCAGGAAGGTACGGAGATACGCAGTATTTT.

The DNA for the CDR3 is TGTGCCAGCAGCTCCGGGACTAGCGAGTACTACGAGCAGTACTTC. This encodes CASSSGTSEYYEQYF. V gene TRBV13 combines with J gene TRBJ2-7; TRBD2 matches at 10 bases. The germline V gene has CDR1 PRHDT and CDR2 FYEKMQ (reference sequence). The length of the CDR3 is 15 residues. J lost 3 bases, V lost 4 bases, and 6 bases had no gene match.

The chain joins TRBV3-1 (or the pseudogene TRBV3-2) to TRBJ1-5, with TRBD1 matching over 7 bases. Germline V lookup: CDR1 LGHDT, CDR2 YNNKEL (reference sequence). V shed 5 bases and J 10 bases; nucleotides not matched to a gene: 11. The CDR3 has 14 amino acids. The CDR3 DNA is TGTGCCAGCAGCTCCGGGACAGCGGTGACCCCCCAGCATTTT. It is translated as CASSSGTAVTPQHF.

The genes are TRBV4-2 and TRBJ1-6; 9 bases align to TRBD1. The CDR3 loop spans 16 amino acids. V trimming: 3 bases; J trimming: 2 bases; junction bases outside the gene matches: 2. Germline CDR1 and CDR2: LGHNA and YNFKEQ. The CDR3 spells CASSQDRGTYNSPLHF. The CDR3 region has the DNA TGTGCCAGCAGCCAGGACAGGGGCACCTATAATTCACCCCTCCACTTT.

The chain carries TRBV4-1 and TRBJ1-2; D unclear. V lost 2 bases and J lost 0, with 19 bases in between. Germline-derived CDR1 and CDR2 are MGHRA and YSYEKL. This CDR3 is built from 18 residues. In DNA, the CDR3 is TGCGCCAGCAGCCAAATGAGAGGTCAGAACCCCTCTAACTATGGCTACACCTTC. It specifies CASSQMRGQNPSNYGYTF.

This clone occurred once. The rearrangement joins TRBV9 to TRBJ2-7; 9 nucleotides agree with TRBD2. The V gene's germline CDR1 is SGDLS and CDR2 YYNGEE. This CDR3 has 17 residues. V gave up 0 bases and J gave up 2 bases; unmatched junction bases: 9. Written as DNA, the CDR3 is TGTGCCAGCAGCGTAGGAGAGGCGGGAGGGCGACCCTACGAGCAGTACTTC. Its translation is CASSVGEAGGRPYEQYF.